The clone carrying this T cell receptor (beta chain) was seen at least ten times. Its antigen is currently unknown. The entry originates in a study of regulatory T cells in long-lasting Graves disease. General observations from the study: For persistent Graves' patients, TCR diversity was lower than for newly diagnosed ones.

As to time point: newly diagnosed GD, antithyroid drugs for less than 3 months. RNA from PBMCs was the source of the TCR library. TCR beta libraries were built with iRepertoire HTBI primers and Arm-PCR of CDR3 regions. In TCRdb, the multiplex PCR reads were re-called with MiXCR into one record per CDR3 protein. The sample yields some 350,000 distinct CDR3 sequences, roughly 17% seen once. The germline V gene has CDR1 MDHEN and CDR2 SYDVKM. V was shortened by 2 bases and J by 0 bases, with 13 bases between the two germline ends. The CDR3 has 16 amino acids. The same data also contributed to another study, on T cells in Graves' hyperthyroidism and ophthalmopathy. Per that study: Stable Graves' hyperthyroidism denoted no ophthalmopathy progression over 18 months.

The sequencing here drew on peripheral blood mononuclear cells (PBMCs), taken at new diagnosis, from a patient treated with antithyroid drugs. The rearrangement links TRBV28 to TRBJ1-2, with a weak D call TRBD1 (6 bases). This receptor was identified in a woman aged 18-29 years with Graves disease. CDR3 residues: CASSLGGQVSNYGYTF. The DNA of the CDR3 is TGTGCCAGCAGTTTAGGGGGCCAGGTCTCTAACTATGGCTACACCTTC.